One and the same sample provided the 11 T cell receptor beta chains below, sequenced in a study of beta chain features in type 1 diabetes. TCRB transcripts that were expressed got sequenced, as all of the isolated RNA had been reverse transcribed. Sequencing was performed with immunoSEQ multiplex PCR; in TCRdb, only in-frame clones are kept and a portion is missing. In the table there are 600,000 to 700,000 clones, over 10% of which are singletons. These receptors have no known antigen. Overall study results and limits: Across all four CD4+ subsets, people with type 1 diabetes showed modestly shorter TCRB CDR3s.

Sequencing input: naive CD4+ T cells from blood. The receptors shown here come from a man aged 25 to 40 with type 1 diabetes.

The rearrangement links TRBV25-1 to TRBJ2-2; no definite D call. Trimming shortened V by 1 base and J by 2 bases, and 8 bases separated the two germline ends. CDR1 and CDR2 (germline): MGHDK, SYGVNS. The CDR3 runs 15 residues. CDR3 DNA: TGTGCCAGCAGTGAATCCCACGCAAACACCGGGGAGCTGTTTTTT. Its translation: CASSESHANTGELFF.

This sequence joins TRBV10-3 and TRBJ2-1, with 9 bases fitting TRBD2. The CDR3 consists of 15 residues. The ends lost 5 bases at V and 3 bases at J; junction bases unmatched: 5. The germline gives CDR1 ENHRY, CDR2 SYGVKD. CDR3 DNA: TGTGCCATCAGTAATAGCGGGGGCAACTACAATGAGCAGTTCTTC. It codes for CAISNSGGNYNEQFF.

The chain links TRBV11-2 to TRBJ2-1, with D possibly TRBD2 on 8 matching bases. V was trimmed by 2 bases and J by 4 bases, leaving 12 bases between them. This CDR3 comprises 15 residues. Germline-derived CDR1 and CDR2 are SGHAT and FQNNGV. CDR3 residues: CASSLSGGQYNEQFF. The DNA for the CDR3 is TGTGCCAGCAGCTTAAGCGGGGGACAGTACAATGAGCAGTTCTTC.

This sequence joins TRBV7-3 and TRBJ2-6; D ambiguous. The CDR3 is 15 amino acids. Trimming cost V 5 bases and J 0 bases, with 8 bases left between them. Germline CDR1 is SGHTA and CDR2 is FQGTGA. The CDR3 DNA follows: TGTGCCAGCAGCAGGGATTACTCTGGGGCCAACGTCCTGACTTTC. This codes for CASSRDYSGANVLTF.

This chain joins TRBV6-5 and TRBJ2-1, with TRBD1 identical over 9 bases. Germline values: CDR1 MNHEY, CDR2 SVGAGI. The V segment lost 6 bases and the J segment 4 bases; nucleotides outside the gene matches: 4. There are 14 residues in the CDR3. The CDR3 protein is CASRAGTGYNEQFF. CDR3 nucleotide sequence: TGTGCCAGCAGGGCCGGGACAGGGTACAATGAGCAGTTCTTC.

This clone was counted a few times. The chain recombines TRBV7-9 with TRBJ1-6, with 7 bases fitting TRBD1. Unmatched junction bases numbered 6, after V lost 6 bases and J lost 1 base. The CDR3 has 16 amino acids. CDR1 is SEHNR and CDR2 is FQNEAQ in the germline V gene (reference sequence). CDR3 sequence: CASRQTQGSYNSPLHF. In nucleotides, the CDR3 is TGTGCCAGCAGACAGACACAGGGGTCCTATAATTCACCCCTCCACTTT.

There are a few counts of this clone. The rearrangement joins TRBV6-5 to TRBJ1-5; no clear D gene. Germline CDR1 and CDR2: MNHEY and SVGAGI. Trimming cost V 1 base and J 0 bases, with 7 bases left between them. The CDR3 consists of 15 residues. CDR3 loop: CASSYFKDSNQPQHF. CDR3 sequence (DNA): TGTGCCAGCAGTTACTTTAAGGATAGCAATCAGCCCCAGCATTTT.

V and J are TRBV18 and TRBJ2-5, with TRBD1 matching over 7 bases. The V gene end was trimmed by 2 bases and the J gene end by 5 bases; junction bases not matched to a gene: 5. The V gene's germline CDR1 is KGHSH and CDR2 LQKENI. This CDR3 comprises 14 residues. CDR3 region: CASSPSTGMETQYF. CDR3 sequence (DNA): TGTGCCAGCTCACCATCGACAGGGATGGAGACCCAGTACTTC.

V is TRBV2 and J is TRBJ2-1, with D perhaps TRBD1 (6 bases). This CDR3 region has 12 residues. Trimming removed 6 bases from V and 6 bases from J, with 9 bases in between. CDR1 is SNHLY and CDR2 is FYNNEI in the germline V gene. For the CDR3, the DNA is TGTGCCAGCAGGGAACAGGGCAATGAGCAGTTCTTC. Protein product: CASREQGNEQFF. The full variable domain, in which reference TRBV2 and TRBJ2-1 provide the parts outside the CDR3, is EPEVTQTPSHQVTQMGQEVILRCVPISNHLYFYWYRQILGQKVEFLVSFYNNEISEKSEIFDDQFSVERPDGSNFTLKIRSTKLEDSAMYFCASREQGNEQFFGPGTRLTVL.

The sample holds a few counts of this clone. This sequence joins TRBV10-3 and TRBJ2-5, with 8 bases that match TRBD1. Per the germline V gene, CDR1 is ENHRY and CDR2 is SYGVKD. After removal of 0 bases from V and 7 bases from J, the junction contained 7 bases not matched to a gene. There are 15 residues in the CDR3. The CDR3, as DNA: TGTGCCATCAGTGAGTCCCGGACAGGGCGGAGGACCCAGTACTTC. It codes for CAISESRTGRRTQYF.

J is TRBJ1-2 and V is TRBV29-1, with D maybe TRBD1 (5 bases). There are 17 residues in the CDR3. CDR1 is SQVTM, CDR2 ANQGSEA, per germline. V gave up 5 bases and J gave up 1 base, with 23 bases separating them. CDR3: CSVLQGTDPKRNYGYTF. CDR3 bases: TGCAGCGTTCTCCAAGGGACGGATCCTAAACGTAACTATGGCTACACCTTC.